Sequencing of this TCR beta chain was carried out in a study of T cells in Graves' hyperthyroidism and ophthalmopathy. Amplification of TCR beta CDR3 regions was performed using RNA transcripts as template. Carried out on the TCR CDR3, a first-round RT-PCR used the HTBI primer set. MiXCR, run by TCRdb on the multiplex PCR reads, gives a single entry per CDR3 protein. This table has about 160,000 distinct CDR3 sequences, 9.4% appearing once. Germline CDR1 reads MNHNS; CDR2 reads SASEGT. The length of the CDR3 is 15 residues. The V gene lost 5 bases and the J gene lost 4 bases, with 17 bases spanning the gap. Sampled blood dates from first hyperthyroidism diagnosis, and it precedes any ophthalmopathy symptoms. Source material for PBMCs was about 10 ml fresh peripheral blood.

The chain recombines TRBV6-1 with TRBJ1-2; TRBD1 might be the D (6 bases). Sequencing was performed on blood. The TCR was taken from a woman between 18 and 30 years old with Graves' hyperthyroidism that later progressed to Graves' ophthalmopathy. In nucleotides, the CDR3 is TGTGCCAGCAGTTCTACAGGGATTGGTAGCTATGGCTACACCTTC. Its translation: CASSSTGIGSYGYTF.